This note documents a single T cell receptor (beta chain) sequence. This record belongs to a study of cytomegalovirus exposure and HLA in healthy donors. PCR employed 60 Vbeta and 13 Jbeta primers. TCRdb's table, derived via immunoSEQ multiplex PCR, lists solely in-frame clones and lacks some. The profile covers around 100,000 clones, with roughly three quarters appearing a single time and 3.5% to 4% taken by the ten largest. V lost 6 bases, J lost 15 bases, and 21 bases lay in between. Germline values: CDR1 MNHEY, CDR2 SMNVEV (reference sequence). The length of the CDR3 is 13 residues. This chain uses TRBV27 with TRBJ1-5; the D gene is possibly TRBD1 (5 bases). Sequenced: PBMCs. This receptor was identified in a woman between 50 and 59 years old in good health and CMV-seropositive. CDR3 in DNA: TGTGCCAGCAGCTACACATTACAGGCCCCAGCGCATTTT. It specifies CASSYTLQAPAHF.